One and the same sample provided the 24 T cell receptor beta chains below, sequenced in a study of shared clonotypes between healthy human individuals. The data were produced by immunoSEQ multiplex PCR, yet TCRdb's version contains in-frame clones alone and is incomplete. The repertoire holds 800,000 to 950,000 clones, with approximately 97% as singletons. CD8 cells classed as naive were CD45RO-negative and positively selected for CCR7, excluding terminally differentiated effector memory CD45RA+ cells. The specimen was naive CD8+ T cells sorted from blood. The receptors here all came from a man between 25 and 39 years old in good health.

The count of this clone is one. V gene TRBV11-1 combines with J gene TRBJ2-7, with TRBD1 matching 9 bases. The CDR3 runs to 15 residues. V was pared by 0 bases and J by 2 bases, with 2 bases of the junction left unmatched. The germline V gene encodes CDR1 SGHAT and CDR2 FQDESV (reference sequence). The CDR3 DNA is TGTGCCAGCAGCTTAGCCCGGGACAGGGCCTACGAGCAGTACTTC. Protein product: CASSLARDRAYEQYF.

The DNA of the CDR3 is TGTGCCAGCAGCTTAGAAAGCGGGAGAGCAGATACGCAGTATTTT. Encoded protein: CASSLESGRADTQYF. The J gene is TRBJ2-3, the V gene TRBV7-3, with 8 bases identical to TRBD2. CDR1 and CDR2 from the germline V gene are SGHTA and FQGTGA. This CDR3 contains 15 residues. The V gene end was trimmed by 2 bases and the J gene end by 4 bases; junction bases not matched to a gene: 5.

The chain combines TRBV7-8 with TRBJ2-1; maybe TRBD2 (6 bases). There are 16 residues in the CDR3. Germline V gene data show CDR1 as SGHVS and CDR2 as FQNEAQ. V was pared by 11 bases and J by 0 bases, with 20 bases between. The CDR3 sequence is CAVPPRAGSSYNEQFF. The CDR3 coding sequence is TGTGCCGTTCCACCTCGAGCGGGTAGCTCCTACAATGAGCAGTTCTTC.

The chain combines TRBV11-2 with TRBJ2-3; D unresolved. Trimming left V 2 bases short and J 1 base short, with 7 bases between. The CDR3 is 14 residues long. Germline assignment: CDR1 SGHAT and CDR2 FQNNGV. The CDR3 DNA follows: TGTGCCAGCAGCTTACTTTCCCGCACAGATACGCAGTATTTT. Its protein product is CASSLLSRTDTQYF.

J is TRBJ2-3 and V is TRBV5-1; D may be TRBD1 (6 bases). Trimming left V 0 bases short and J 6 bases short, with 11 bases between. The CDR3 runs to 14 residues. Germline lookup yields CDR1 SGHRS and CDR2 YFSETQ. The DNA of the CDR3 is TGCGCCAGCAGCTTGGGAACAGGGTGGGATACGCAGTATTTT. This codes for CASSLGTGWDTQYF.

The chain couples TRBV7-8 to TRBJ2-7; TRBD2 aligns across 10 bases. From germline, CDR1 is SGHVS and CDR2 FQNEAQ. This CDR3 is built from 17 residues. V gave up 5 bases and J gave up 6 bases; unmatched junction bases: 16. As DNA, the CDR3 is TGTGCCAGCAGCCTATGGGGGGCTAGCGGGAGTGTGGGCGAGCAGTACTTC. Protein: CASSLWGASGSVGEQYF.

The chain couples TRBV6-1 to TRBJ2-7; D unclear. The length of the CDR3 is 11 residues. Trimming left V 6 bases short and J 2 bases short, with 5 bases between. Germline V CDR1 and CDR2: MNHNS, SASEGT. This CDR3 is CASRLTYEQYF. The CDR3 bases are TGTGCCAGCAGACTGACCTACGAGCAGTACTTC.

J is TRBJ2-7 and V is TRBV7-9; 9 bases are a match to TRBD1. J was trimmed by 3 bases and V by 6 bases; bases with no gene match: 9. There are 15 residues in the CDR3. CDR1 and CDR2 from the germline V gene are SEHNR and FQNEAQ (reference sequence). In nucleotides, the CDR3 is TGTGCCAGCAGTGGGGGACAGGGACGATACTACGAGCAGTACTTC. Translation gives CASSGGQGRYYEQYF.

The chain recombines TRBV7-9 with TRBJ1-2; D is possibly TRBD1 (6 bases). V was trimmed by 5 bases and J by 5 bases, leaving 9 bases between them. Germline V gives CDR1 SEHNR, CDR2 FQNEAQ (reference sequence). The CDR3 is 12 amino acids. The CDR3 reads CASSADRYGYTF. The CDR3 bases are TGTGCCAGCAGCGCGGACAGATATGGCTACACCTTC.

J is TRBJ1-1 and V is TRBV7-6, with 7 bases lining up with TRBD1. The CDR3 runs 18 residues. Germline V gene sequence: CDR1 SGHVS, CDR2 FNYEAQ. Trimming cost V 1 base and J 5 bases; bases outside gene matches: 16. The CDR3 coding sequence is TGTGCCAGCAGCTTAGTCGCCCGAGACAGGGTGAGAGAGACTGAAGCTTTCTTT. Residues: CASSLVARDRVRETEAFF.

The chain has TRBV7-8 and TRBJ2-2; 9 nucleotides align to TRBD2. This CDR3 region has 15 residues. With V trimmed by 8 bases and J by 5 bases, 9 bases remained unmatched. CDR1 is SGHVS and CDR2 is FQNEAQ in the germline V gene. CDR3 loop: CASASRGGETGELFF. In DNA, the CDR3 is TGTGCCAGCGCCTCCCGCGGGGGGGAAACCGGGGAGCTGTTTTTT.

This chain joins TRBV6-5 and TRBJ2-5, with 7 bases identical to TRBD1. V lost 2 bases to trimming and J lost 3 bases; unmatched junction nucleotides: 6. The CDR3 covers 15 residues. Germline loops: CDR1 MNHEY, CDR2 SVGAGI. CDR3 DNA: TGTGCCAGCAGTTACAAGGGGGCGAGGGAAGAGACCCAGTACTTC. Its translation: CASSYKGAREETQYF.

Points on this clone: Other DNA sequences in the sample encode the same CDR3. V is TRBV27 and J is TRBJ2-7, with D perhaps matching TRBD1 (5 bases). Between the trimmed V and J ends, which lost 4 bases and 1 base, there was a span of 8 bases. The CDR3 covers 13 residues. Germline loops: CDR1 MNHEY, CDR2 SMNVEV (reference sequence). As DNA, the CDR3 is TGTGCCAGCAGTTCCAGGGTATCCTACGAGCAGTACTTC. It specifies CASSSRVSYEQYF.

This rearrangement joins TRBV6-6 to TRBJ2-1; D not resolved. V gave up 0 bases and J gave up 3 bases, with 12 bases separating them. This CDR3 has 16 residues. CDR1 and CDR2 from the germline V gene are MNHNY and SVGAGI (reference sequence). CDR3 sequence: CASSYSIGRNYNEQFF. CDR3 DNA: TGTGCCAGCAGTTACTCGATCGGGCGGAACTACAATGAGCAGTTCTTC.

The CDR3 DNA follows: TGTGCCACAGAGGAAGTCTCAGGGGCGGGCGAGCAGTACTTC. It codes for CATEEVSGAGEQYF. The chain combines TRBV28 with TRBJ2-7; possibly TRBD1 for D (6 bases). The CDR3 is made up of 14 amino acids. In germline, CDR1 is MDHEN, CDR2 SYDVKM. V was shortened by 10 bases and J by 6 bases, with 22 bases between the two germline ends.

For the CDR3, the DNA is TGTGCCATCAGTGAGTCGGGACAGGAGCAAGAGACCCAGTACTTC. It yields the protein CAISESGQEQETQYF. This chain joins TRBV10-3 and TRBJ2-5; the match to TRBD1 covers 8 bases. This CDR3 is 15 amino acids long. The germline V gene encodes CDR1 ENHRY and CDR2 SYGVKD. After removal of 0 bases from V and 2 bases from J, the junction contained 2 bases not matched to a gene.

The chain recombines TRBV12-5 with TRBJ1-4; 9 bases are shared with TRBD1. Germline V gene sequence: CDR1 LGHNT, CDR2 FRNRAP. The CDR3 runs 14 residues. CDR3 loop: CPTGGEATNEKLFF. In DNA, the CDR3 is TGTCCGACAGGGGGAGAAGCAACTAATGAAAAACTGTTTTTT.

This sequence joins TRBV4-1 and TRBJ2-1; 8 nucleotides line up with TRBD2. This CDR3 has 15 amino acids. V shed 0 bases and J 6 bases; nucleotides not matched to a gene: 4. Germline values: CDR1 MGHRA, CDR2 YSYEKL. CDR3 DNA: TGCGCCAGCAGCCAAGATTACGGGGGGGTCAATGAGCAGTTCTTC. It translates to CASSQDYGGVNEQFF.

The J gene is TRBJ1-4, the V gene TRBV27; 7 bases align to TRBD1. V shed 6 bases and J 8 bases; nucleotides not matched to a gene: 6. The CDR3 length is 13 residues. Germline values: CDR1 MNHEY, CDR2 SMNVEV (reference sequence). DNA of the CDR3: TGTGCCAGCAGGCCCAGGGGGAGGGAAAAACTGTTTTTT. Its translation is CASRPRGREKLFF. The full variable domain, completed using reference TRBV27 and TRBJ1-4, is EAQVTQNPRYLITVTGKKLTVTCSQNMNHEYMSWYRQDPGLGLRQIYYSMNVEVTDKGDVPEGYKVSRKEKRNFPLILESPSPNQTSLYFCASRPRGREKLFFGSGTQLSVL.

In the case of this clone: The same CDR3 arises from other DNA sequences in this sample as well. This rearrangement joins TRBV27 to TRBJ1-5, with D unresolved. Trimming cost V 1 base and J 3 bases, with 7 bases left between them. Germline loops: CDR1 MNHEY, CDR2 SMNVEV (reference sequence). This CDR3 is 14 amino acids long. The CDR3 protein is CASSLLGFNQPQHF. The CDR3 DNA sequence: TGTGCCAGCAGTTTATTGGGATTCAATCAGCCCCAGCATTTT.

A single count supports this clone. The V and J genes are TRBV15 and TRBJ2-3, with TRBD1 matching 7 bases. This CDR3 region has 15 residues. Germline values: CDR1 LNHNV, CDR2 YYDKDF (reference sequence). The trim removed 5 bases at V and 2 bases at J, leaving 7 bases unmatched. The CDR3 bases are TGTGCCACCAGCGGACGGGGACAGCTCACAGATACGCAGTATTTT. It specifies CATSGRGQLTDTQYF.

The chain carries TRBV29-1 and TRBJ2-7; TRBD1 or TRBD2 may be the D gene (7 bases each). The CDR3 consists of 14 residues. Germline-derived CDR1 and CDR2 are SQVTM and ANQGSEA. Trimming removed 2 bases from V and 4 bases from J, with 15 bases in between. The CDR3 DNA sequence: TGCAGCGTTGAAAACGACAGGGAGGGGTACGAGCAGTACTTC. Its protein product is CSVENDREGYEQYF.

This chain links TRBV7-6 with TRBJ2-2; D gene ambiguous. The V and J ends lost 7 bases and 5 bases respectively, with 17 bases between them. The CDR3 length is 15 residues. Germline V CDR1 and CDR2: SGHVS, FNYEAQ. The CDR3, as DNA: TGTGCCAGCATGAGCAACGATAGAGATACCGGGGAGCTGTTTTTT. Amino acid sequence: CASMSNDRDTGELFF.

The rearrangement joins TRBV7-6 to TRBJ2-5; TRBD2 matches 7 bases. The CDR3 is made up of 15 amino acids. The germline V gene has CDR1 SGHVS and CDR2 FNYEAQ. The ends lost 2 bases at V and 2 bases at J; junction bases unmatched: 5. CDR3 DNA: TGTGCCAGCAGCTTATGGGGGGGGTCGCAAGAGACCCAGTACTTC. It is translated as CASSLWGGSQETQYF.